This T cell receptor beta chain was recovered during a study of blood T cell repertoires in COVID-19. Study information: Donors in the United States, Italy and Spain gave samples during acute or convalescent COVID-19.

Each participant's cohort was designated according to participant-reported clinical history. A case of COVID-19 had been met by exposed participants within 2 weeks before study entry. With V trimmed by 5 bases and J by 6 bases, 11 bases remained unmatched. This CDR3 region has 15 residues. In germline, CDR1 is SGHTA, CDR2 FQGNSA. Original data processing: Reference gene primer amplification yielded estimated nucleated cell counts. Assay used: immunoSEQ multiplex PCR; TCRdb lists only in-frame clones, some missing. V and J calls and clone size are as listed in that table; D and trimming were resolved from the DNA. The sample shows approximately 220,000 clones, under 90% of them seen only once.

The chain employs TRBV7-2 and TRBJ1-1; TRBD1 matches at 8 bases. This clonotype was sampled from a woman in her forties who had been exposed to COVID-19. The sample comprised PBMCs or T cells enriched from blood (not recorded which). The CDR3 loop reads CASSLSGTGFSEAFF. CDR3 DNA: TGTGCCAGCAGCCTCTCGGGGACAGGTTTTTCTGAAGCTTTCTTT.